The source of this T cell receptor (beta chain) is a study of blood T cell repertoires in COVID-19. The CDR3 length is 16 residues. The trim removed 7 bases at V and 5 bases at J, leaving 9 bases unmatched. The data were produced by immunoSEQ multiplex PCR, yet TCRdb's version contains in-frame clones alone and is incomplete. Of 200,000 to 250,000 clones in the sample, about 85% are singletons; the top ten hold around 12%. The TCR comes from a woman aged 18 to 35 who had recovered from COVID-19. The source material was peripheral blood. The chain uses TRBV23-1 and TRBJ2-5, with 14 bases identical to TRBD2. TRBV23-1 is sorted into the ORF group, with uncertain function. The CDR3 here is CASNLTSGRAMETQYF. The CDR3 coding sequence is TGCGCCAGCAACCTGACTAGCGGGAGGGCCATGGAGACCCAGTACTTC.